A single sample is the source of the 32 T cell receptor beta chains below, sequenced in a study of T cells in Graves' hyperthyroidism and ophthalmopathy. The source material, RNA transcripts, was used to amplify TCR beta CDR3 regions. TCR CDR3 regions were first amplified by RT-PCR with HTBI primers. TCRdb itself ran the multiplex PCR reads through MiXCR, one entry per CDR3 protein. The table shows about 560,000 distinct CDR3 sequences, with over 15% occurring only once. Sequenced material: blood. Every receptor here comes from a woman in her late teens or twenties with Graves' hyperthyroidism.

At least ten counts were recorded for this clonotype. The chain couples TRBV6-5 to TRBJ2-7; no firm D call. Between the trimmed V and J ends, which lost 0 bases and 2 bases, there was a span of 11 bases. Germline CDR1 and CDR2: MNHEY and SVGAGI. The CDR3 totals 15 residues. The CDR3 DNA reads TGTGCCAGCAGTTACTCAGTGACATCCACCTACGAGCAGTACTTC. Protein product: CASSYSVTSTYEQYF.

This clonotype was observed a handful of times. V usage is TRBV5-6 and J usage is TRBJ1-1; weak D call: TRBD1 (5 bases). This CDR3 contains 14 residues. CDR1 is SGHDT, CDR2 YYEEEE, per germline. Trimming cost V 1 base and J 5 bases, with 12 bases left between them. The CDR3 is CASSLSQGFTEAFF. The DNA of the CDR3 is TGTGCCAGCAGCTTGTCTCAGGGCTTTACTGAAGCTTTCTTT.

CDR3 in amino acids: CASSLKQGLGTDTQYF. CDR3 in DNA: TGTGCCAGCAGTTTAAAACAGGGTTTGGGCACAGATACGCAGTATTTT. This sequence joins TRBV27 and TRBJ2-3, with TRBD1 as a possible D gene (6 bases). The V and J ends lost 2 bases and 1 base respectively, with 13 bases between them. CDR3 length: 16 amino acids. CDR1 MNHEY and CDR2 SMNVEV come from the germline V gene (reference sequence).

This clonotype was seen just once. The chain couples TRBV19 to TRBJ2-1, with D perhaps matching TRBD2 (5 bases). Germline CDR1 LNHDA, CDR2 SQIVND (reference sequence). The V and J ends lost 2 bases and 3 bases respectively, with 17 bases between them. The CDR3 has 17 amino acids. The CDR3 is CASSIYPVGRGYNEQFF. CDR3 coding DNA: TGTGCCAGTAGTATATACCCCGTTGGTCGGGGCTACAATGAGCAGTTCTTC.

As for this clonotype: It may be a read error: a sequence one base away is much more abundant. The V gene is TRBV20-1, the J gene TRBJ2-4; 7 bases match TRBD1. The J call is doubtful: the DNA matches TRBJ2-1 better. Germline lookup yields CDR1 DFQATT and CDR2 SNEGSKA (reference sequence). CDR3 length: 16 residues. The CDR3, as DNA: TGCAGTGCGGCCACGGGACAGTCAGAGAGCCTCGATGATCAGTTCTTC. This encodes CSAATGQSESLDDQFF.

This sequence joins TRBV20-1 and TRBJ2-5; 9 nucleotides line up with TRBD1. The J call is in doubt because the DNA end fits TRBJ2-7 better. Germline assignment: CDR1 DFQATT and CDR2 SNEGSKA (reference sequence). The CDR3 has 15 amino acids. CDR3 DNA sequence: TGCAGTGCTCCCTGGGTGGGGACAGGGCACGGCGAGCAGTACTTC. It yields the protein CSAPWVGTGHGEQYF.

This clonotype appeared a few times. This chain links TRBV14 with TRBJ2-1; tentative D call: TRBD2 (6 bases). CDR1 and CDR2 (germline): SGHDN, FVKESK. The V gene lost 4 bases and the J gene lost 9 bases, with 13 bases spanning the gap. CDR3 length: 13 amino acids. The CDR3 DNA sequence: TGTGCCAGCAGCCTAACACATAGCGGTGAGCAGTTCTTC. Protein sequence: CASSLTHSGEQFF.

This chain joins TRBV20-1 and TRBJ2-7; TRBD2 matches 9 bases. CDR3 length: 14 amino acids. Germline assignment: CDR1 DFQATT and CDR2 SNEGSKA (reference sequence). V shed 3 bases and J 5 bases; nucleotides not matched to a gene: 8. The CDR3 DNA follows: TGCAGTGCTAGTTTGCGGGAGGGTAGCGACGAGCAGTACTTC. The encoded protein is CSASLREGSDEQYF.

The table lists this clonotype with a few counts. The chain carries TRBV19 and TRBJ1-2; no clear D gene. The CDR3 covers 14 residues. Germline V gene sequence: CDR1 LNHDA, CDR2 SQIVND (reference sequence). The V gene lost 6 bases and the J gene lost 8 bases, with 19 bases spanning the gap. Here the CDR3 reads CASSIPPGTDGYTF. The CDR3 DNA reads TGTGCCAGTAGCATCCCCCCGGGAACGGACGGCTACACCTTC.

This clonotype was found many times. The CDR3 sequence is CASSQNGLAYNEQFF. DNA for the CDR3: TGTGCCAGTAGCCAAAATGGACTAGCTTACAATGAGCAGTTCTTC. The chain has TRBV19 and TRBJ2-1, with 8 positions matching TRBD2. The germline gives CDR1 LNHDA, CDR2 SQIVND (reference sequence). Trimming took 6 bases from V and 4 from J; bases not matched to a gene: 8. The CDR3 is 15 residues long. Complete variable domain (other parts from reference TRBV19 and TRBJ2-1): DGGITQSPKYLFRKEGQNVTLSCEQNLNHDAMYWYRQDPGQGLRLIYYSQIVNDFQKGDIAEGYSVSREKKESFPLTVTSAQKNPTAFYLCASSQNGLAYNEQFFGPGTRLTVL.

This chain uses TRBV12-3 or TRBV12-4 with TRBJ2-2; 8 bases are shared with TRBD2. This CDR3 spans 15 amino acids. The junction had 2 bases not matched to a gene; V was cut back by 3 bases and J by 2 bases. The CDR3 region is CASSFTSGNTGELFF. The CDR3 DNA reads TGTGCCAGCAGTTTTACTAGCGGAAACACCGGGGAGCTGTTTTTT.

CDR3 sequence reads: CASSQDRAVGRRNYGYTF. CDR3 in DNA: TGTGCCAGCAGCCAAGATCGGGCCGTGGGGAGGCGGAACTATGGCTACACCTTC. This chain uses TRBV4-2 with TRBJ1-2; D remains unclear. CDR3 length: 18 residues. The germline CDR1 and CDR2 sequences are LGHNA and YNFKEQ. With 0 bases removed from V and 2 bases from J, the gap between germline ends came to 19 bases.

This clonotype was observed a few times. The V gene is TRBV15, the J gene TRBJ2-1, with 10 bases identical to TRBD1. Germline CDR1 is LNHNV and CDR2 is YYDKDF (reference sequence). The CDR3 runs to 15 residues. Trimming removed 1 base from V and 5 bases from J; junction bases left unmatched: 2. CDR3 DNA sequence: TGTGCCACCAGCAGAGGAGGGACAGGGGACAATGAGCAGTTCTTC. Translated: CATSRGGTGDNEQFF.

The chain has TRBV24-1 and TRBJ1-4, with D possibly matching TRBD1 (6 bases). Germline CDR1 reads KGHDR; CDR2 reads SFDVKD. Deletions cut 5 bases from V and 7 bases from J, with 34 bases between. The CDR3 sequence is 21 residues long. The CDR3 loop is CATSAPPGQEVDADFSEKLFF. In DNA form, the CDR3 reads TGTGCCACCAGTGCCCCGCCGGGACAAGAAGTGGACGCGGATTTTTCTGAAAAACTGTTTTTT.

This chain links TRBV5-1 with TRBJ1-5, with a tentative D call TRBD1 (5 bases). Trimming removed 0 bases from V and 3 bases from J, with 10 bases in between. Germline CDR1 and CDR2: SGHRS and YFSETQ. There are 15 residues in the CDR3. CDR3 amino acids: CASSLGDSTNQPQHF. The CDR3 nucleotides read TGCGCCAGCAGCTTGGGTGACAGCACCAATCAGCCCCAGCATTTT. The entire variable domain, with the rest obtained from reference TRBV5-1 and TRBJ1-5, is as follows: KAGVTQTPRYLIKTRGQQVTLSCSPISGHRSVSWYQQTPGQGLQFLFEYFSETQRNKGNFPGRFSGRQFSNSRSEMNVSTLELGDSALYLCASSLGDSTNQPQHFGDGTRLSIL.

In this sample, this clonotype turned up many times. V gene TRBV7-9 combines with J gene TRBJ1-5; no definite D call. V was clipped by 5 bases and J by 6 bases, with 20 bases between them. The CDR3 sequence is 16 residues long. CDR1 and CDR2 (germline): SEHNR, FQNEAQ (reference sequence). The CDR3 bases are TGTGCCAGCAGCGCCCCCGGTGGTGAGCCCTTTCAGCCCCAGCATTTT. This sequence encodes CASSAPGGEPFQPQHF.

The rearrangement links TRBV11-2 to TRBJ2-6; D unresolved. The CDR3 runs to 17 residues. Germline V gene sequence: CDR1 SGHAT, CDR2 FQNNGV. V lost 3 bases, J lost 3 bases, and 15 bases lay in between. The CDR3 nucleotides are TGTGCCAGCAGCTTTATCTCCCCCAGGATTGGGGCCAACGTCCTGACTTTC. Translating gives CASSFISPRIGANVLTF.

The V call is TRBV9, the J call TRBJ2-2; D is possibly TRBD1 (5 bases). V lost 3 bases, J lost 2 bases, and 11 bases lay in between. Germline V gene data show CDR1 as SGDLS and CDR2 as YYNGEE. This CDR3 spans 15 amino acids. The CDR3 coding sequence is TGTGCCAGCAGCGGGTTTGGACACAACACCGGGGAGCTGTTTTTT. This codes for CASSGFGHNTGELFF.

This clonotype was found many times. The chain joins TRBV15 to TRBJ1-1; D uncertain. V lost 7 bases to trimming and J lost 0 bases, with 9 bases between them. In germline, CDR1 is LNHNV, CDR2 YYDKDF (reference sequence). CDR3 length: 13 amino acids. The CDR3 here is CATTRGLNTEAFF. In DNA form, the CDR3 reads TGTGCCACCACTCGGGGATTGAACACTGAAGCTTTCTTT.

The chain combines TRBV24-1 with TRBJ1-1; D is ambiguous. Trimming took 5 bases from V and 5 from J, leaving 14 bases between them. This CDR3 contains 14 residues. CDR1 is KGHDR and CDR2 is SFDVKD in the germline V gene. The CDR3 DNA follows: TGTGCCACCAGTGGGCCGGGTTCGAGGACTGAAGCTTTCTTT. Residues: CATSGPGSRTEAFF.

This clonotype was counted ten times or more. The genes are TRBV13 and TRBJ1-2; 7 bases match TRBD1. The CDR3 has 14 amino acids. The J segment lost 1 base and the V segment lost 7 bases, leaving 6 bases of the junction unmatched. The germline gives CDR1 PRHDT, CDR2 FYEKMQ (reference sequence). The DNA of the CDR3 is TGTGCCAGCAAAAGACAGGGACGTAACTATGGCTACACCTTC. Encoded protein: CASKRQGRNYGYTF.

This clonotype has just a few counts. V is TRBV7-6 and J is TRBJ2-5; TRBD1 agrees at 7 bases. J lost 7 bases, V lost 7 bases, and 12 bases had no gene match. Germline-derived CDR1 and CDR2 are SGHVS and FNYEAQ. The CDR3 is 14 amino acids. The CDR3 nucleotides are TGTGCCAGCAACCCTCCGGGACAGCTCGGGACCCAGTACTTC. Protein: CASNPPGQLGTQYF.

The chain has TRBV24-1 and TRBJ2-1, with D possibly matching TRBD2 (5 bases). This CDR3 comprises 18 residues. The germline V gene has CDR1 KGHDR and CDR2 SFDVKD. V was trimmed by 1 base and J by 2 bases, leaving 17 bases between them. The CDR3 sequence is CATSDFGRGRGPYNEQFF. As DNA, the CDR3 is TGTGCCACCAGTGATTTCGGACGCGGGCGAGGCCCCTACAATGAGCAGTTCTTC.

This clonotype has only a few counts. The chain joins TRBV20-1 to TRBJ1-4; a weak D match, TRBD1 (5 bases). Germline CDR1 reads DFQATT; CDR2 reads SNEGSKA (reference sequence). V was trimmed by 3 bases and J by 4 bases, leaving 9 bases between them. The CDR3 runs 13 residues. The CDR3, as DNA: TGCAGTGCTAGTGACAGTGTTAATGAAAAACTGTTTTTT. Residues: CSASDSVNEKLFF.

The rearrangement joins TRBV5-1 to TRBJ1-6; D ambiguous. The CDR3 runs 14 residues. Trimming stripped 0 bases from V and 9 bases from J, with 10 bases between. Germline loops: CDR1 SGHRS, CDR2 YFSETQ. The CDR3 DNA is TGCGCCAGCAGCTTGGCGCGGGGATTTTCACCCCTCCACTTT. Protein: CASSLARGFSPLHF.

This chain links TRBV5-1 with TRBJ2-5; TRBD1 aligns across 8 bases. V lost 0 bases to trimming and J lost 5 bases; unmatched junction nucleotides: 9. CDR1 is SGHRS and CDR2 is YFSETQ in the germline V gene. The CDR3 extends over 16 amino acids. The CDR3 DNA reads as TGCGCCAGCAGCTTGGCCGGACAGGGACTGGGGGAGACCCAGTACTTC. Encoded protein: CASSLAGQGLGETQYF.

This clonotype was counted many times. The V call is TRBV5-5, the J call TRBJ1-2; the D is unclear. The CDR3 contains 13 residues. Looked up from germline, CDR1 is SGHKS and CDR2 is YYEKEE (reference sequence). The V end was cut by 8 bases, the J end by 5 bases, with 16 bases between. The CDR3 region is CASRSVPLYGYTF. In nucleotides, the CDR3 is TGTGCCAGTAGGAGTGTGCCACTATATGGCTACACCTTC.

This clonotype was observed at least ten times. CDR3 DNA: TGTGCCAGCAGTACTAGACAGCTGAACACTGAAGCTTTCTTT. It yields the protein CASSTRQLNTEAFF. This rearrangement joins TRBV12-3 or TRBV12-4 to TRBJ1-1, with D tentatively TRBD1 (5 bases). This CDR3 comprises 14 residues. V was shortened by 5 bases and J by 0 bases, with 10 bases between the two germline ends.

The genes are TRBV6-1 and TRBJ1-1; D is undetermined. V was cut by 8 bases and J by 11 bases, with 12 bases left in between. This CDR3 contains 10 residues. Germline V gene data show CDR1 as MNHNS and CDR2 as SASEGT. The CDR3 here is CASRPAGAFF. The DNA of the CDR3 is TGTGCCAGCCGGCCAGCGGGGGCTTTCTTT.

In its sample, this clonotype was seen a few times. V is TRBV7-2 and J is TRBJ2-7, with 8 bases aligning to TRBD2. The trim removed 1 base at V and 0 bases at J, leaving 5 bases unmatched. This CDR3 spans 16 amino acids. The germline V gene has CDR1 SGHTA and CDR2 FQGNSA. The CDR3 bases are TGTGCCAGCAGCTTAGTCCGCGCGGGGGGCTCCTACGAGCAGTACTTC. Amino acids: CASSLVRAGGSYEQYF.

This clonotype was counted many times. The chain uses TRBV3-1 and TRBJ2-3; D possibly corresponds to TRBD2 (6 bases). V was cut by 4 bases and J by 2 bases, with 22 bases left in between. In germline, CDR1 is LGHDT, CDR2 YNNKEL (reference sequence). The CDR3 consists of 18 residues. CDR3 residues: CASSPWRGSGQSTDTQYF. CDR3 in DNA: TGTGCCAGCAGCCCATGGAGAGGTAGCGGCCAGTCCACAGATACGCAGTATTTT.

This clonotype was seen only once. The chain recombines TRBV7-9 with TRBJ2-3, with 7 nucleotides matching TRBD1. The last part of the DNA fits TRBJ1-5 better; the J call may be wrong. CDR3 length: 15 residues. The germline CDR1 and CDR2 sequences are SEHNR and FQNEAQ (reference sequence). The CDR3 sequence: CAIGEGGGATDTQHF. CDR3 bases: TGTGCCATCGGGGAAGGGGGCGGGGCCACAGATACGCAGCATTTT.